A single sample is the source of the 4 T cell receptor beta chains below, sequenced in a study of blood T cell repertoires in COVID-19. The data were produced by immunoSEQ multiplex PCR, yet TCRdb's version contains in-frame clones alone and is incomplete. The sample has approximately 58,000 clones, over 75% seen once; the top ten hold about 30%. The sequenced sample was peripheral blood. The origin of the receptors is a man aged 55 to 70 with COVID-19, enrolled during active disease.

The table lists this clone with a few counts. The chain recombines TRBV6-5 with TRBJ2-3; D perhaps matches TRBD2 (6 bases). V gave up 2 bases and J gave up 4 bases, with 10 bases separating them. The CDR3 totals 14 residues. Germline CDR1 is MNHEY and CDR2 is SVGAGI. CDR3 DNA: TGTGCCAGCAGTTACGCGGGGATGCCAGATACGCAGTATTTT. Amino acids: CASSYAGMPDTQYF.

V is TRBV7-8 and J is TRBJ2-1; D gene ambiguous. The CDR3 has 11 residues. Looked up from germline, CDR1 is SGHVS and CDR2 is FQNEAQ. Trimming removed 7 bases from V and 8 bases from J, with 9 bases in between. CDR3 sequence reads: CASTHADEQFF. Here the CDR3 DNA reads TGTGCCAGCACCCACGCGGATGAGCAGTTCTTC.

The chain combines TRBV6-4 with TRBJ1-6; 9 bases map to TRBD1. The CDR3 spans 16 residues. J gave up 7 bases and V 4 bases, and 8 bases lay outside the gene matches. Germline V CDR1 and CDR2: MRHNA, SNTAGT. The CDR3: CASSGQQGARNSPLHF. Here the CDR3 DNA reads TGTGCCAGCAGTGGCCAACAGGGGGCGCGAAATTCACCCCTCCACTTT.

This chain connects TRBV7-9 to TRBJ1-1; 7 positions agree with TRBD1. The CDR3 length is 15 residues. Germline V CDR1 and CDR2: SEHNR, FQNEAQ (reference sequence). V shed 5 bases, J shed 2 bases, and the junction held 8 bases outside the gene matches. The CDR3 DNA reads as TGTGCCAGCAGCGCCCTGACAGGGATTAACACTGAAGCTTTCTTT. As protein: CASSALTGINTEAFF.